The TCR beta chain described here comes from a study of blood T cell repertoires in COVID-19. Background on the study: Specimens from acute and convalescent COVID-19 originated in the United States, Italy and Spain.

V lost 0 bases, J lost 10 bases, and 18 bases lay in between. CDR1 and CDR2 from the germline V gene are WNHNN and SYGVQD (reference sequence). This CDR3 is built from 15 residues. Assay: immunoSEQ multiplex PCR; the TCRdb copy retains only in-frame clones and omits some. The data show about 260,000 clones, around nine tenths seen once. The receptor comes from a woman aged 25-40 years with COVID-19, enrolled during active disease. Sample: peripheral blood. This sequence joins TRBV10-1 and TRBJ1-1, with a weak D call TRBD1 (6 bases). The CDR3 nucleotides are TGCGCCAGCAGTGAGTCTATTGGGGGGGCTAAGGGAGCTTTCTTT. Amino acids: CASSESIGGAKGAFF.